The sequence of this T cell receptor (beta chain) was determined in a study of blood T cell repertoires in COVID-19. Germline assignment: CDR1 MNHEY and CDR2 SVGEGT. Trimming took off 2 bases at V and 8 bases at J, with 10 bases between the two ends. The CDR3 length is 12 residues. In the study's own analysis: Cell counts per sample came from amplifying reference gene primers. This table comes from immunoSEQ multiplex PCR, and its TCRdb copy is limited to in-frame clones, with some not included. V and J calls and clone size come straight from that table; D and trimming were deduced from the DNA. Seen here are 95,000 to 150,000 clones, 80% to 85% observed once, and the top ten hold around 3.9%.

The chain recombines TRBV6-2 or TRBV6-3 with TRBJ2-7; no firm D call. This sequence originates from a woman between 25 and 40 years old who had recovered from COVID-19. The material sequenced was PBMCs or T cells enriched from blood (not recorded which). CDR3 coding DNA: TGTGCCAGCAGTTACCCCAGCGATAAGCAGTACTTC. This encodes CASSYPSDKQYF.